Below, one T cell receptor (beta chain) is given with its context. Its antigen is unknown. CDR3 size: 17 residues. CDR1 is SGHDT, CDR2 YYEEEE, per germline. Trimming took 2 bases from V and 4 from J; bases not matched to a gene: 11. The sample is drawn from a study of response to subunit inactivated influenza vaccine. MiXCR, applied by TCRdb to the RT-PCR reads, yields one record per CDR3 protein. This sample carries more than 450,000 distinct CDR3 sequences, about 7.6% of them seen once, and the ten largest clones take 13%. Study results and caveats: Authors suggested that a seasonal influenza vaccination recruits few new T cells each time.

V and J are TRBV5-6 and TRBJ1-2, with 10 bases matching TRBD1. Sequencing was performed on PBMCs from blood, taken roughly 24 months after vaccination. The clonotype was recovered from a man in his fifties or sixties who received an inactivated influenza vaccine. As DNA, the CDR3 is TGTGCCAGCAGCTTAGGGGCCGGGACAGGGGTTATCTATGGCTACACCTTC. Protein: CASSLGAGTGVIYGYTF.